A selection of T cell receptor beta chains follows, all from one sample in a study of beta chain features in type 1 diabetes. TCRdb's copy holds only in-frame clones and misses some; the assay was immunoSEQ multiplex PCR. In the table there are 310,000 or so clones, 15% of which are singletons. The specimen sequenced was naive CD4+ T cells from blood. The receptors were sampled from a man younger than 35 with type 1 diabetes. CDR3s include the opening cysteine and the closing phenylalanine or tryptophan. Fields, in order: J gene, clone size, D gene, V gene, CDR3 DNA, CDR3 protein. The D gene is left open where the match is weak. Size is stated for part of the rows, as once, few or many counts, or as a class when the clone is expanded.

j_call: TRBJ2-7; clone_size: few; d_call: TRBD1; v_call: TRBV5-1; cdr3_nt: TGCGCCAGCAGCCATGTAACAGGGGGAATTACCTACGAGCAGTACTTC; cdr3_aa: CASSHVTGGITYEQYF
j_call: TRBJ1-2; clone_size: -; d_call: -; v_call: TRBV7-9; cdr3_nt: TGTGCCAGCAGCTTAGCCATAGGCAGGTCTCCTTATGGCTACACCTTC; cdr3_aa: CASSLAIGRSPYGYTF
j_call: TRBJ1-2; clone_size: few; d_call: -; v_call: TRBV9; cdr3_nt: TGTGCCAGCAGCGTAGGTGAGGGTGGCTATGGCTACACCTTC; cdr3_aa: CASSVGEGGYGYTF
j_call: TRBJ2-3; clone_size: -; d_call: TRBD2; v_call: TRBV29-1; cdr3_nt: TGCAGCCTTGGGCGAGCGGGAGGGCCCACAGATACGCAGTATTTT; cdr3_aa: CSLGRAGGPTDTQYF
j_call: TRBJ2-7; clone_size: few; d_call: TRBD1; v_call: TRBV18; cdr3_nt: TGTGCCAGCTCACCGGGGGACAGGGCCTACGAGCAGTACTTC; cdr3_aa: CASSPGDRAYEQYF
j_call: TRBJ1-5; clone_size: -; d_call: -; v_call: TRBV19; cdr3_nt: TGTGCCAGTAGGCGCACGATCCAACAGCAATATAGCAATCAGCCCCAGCATTTT; cdr3_aa: CASRRTIQQQYSNQPQHF
j_call: TRBJ2-5; clone_size: -; d_call: TRBD2; v_call: TRBV7-9; cdr3_nt: TGTGCCAGCCTTCGACTAGCGGGAGGACAAGAGACCCAGTACTTC; cdr3_aa: CASLRLAGGQETQYF
j_call: TRBJ1-2; clone_size: -; d_call: -; v_call: TRBV30; cdr3_nt: TGTGCCTGGAGTAGCGGAATCTATGGCTACACCTTC; cdr3_aa: CAWSSGIYGYTF
j_call: TRBJ2-1; clone_size: -; d_call: TRBD1; v_call: TRBV7-2; cdr3_nt: TGTGCCAGCAGCTTAACGGGACAGGGGAATGAGCAGTTCTTC; cdr3_aa: CASSLTGQGNEQFF
j_call: TRBJ2-7; clone_size: -; d_call: TRBD1; v_call: TRBV18; cdr3_nt: TGTGCCAGCTCCCCCAATTTTTTCACAGGGGGCCGGTACGAGCAGTACTTC; cdr3_aa: CASSPNFFTGGRYEQYF
j_call: TRBJ2-7; clone_size: few; d_call: TRBD1; v_call: TRBV20-1; cdr3_nt: TGCAGTGTCCGACAGGGTGGCGAGCAGTACTTC; cdr3_aa: CSVRQGGEQYF
j_call: TRBJ1-2; clone_size: -; d_call: -; v_call: TRBV7-8; cdr3_nt: TGTGCCAGCAGCACCCCTACCTTCTATGGCTACACCTTC; cdr3_aa: CASSTPTFYGYTF
j_call: TRBJ1-2; clone_size: few; d_call: TRBD1; v_call: TRBV30; cdr3_nt: TGTGCCTGGAGCGCCGGGACAGGCTATGGCTACACCTTC; cdr3_aa: CAWSAGTGYGYTF
j_call: TRBJ1-1; clone_size: -; d_call: -; v_call: TRBV20-1; cdr3_nt: TGCAGTGCGTTGACTGACTCCGAAGCTTTCTTT; cdr3_aa: CSALTDSEAFF
j_call: TRBJ2-4; clone_size: -; d_call: -; v_call: TRBV6-1; cdr3_nt: TGTGCCAGCAGTGAAGCCGAAAGGGGCGCCATTAGATTAGCCAAAAACATTCAGTACTTC; cdr3_aa: CASSEAERGAIRLAKNIQYF
j_call: TRBJ2-2; clone_size: few; d_call: -; v_call: TRBV4-3; cdr3_nt: TGCGCCAGCAGCCGTGGACCGAGAGGGATCGGGGAGCTGTTTTTT; cdr3_aa: CASSRGPRGIGELFF
j_call: TRBJ2-1; clone_size: -; d_call: TRBD2; v_call: TRBV2; cdr3_nt: TGTGCCAGCAGTGGTCTAGCGGGTTTTTCCCTATACAATGAGCAGTTCTTC; cdr3_aa: CASSGLAGFSLYNEQFF
j_call: TRBJ2-7; clone_size: -; d_call: -; v_call: TRBV5-6; cdr3_nt: TGTGCCAGCAGCTTGGGATGGGCCTCCTACGAGCAGTACTTC; cdr3_aa: CASSLGWASYEQYF
j_call: TRBJ2-3; clone_size: -; d_call: TRBD1; v_call: TRBV9; cdr3_nt: TGTGCCAGCAGCGCGGCCTCCCGGACAGGGGGCGCAGATACGCAGTATTTT; cdr3_aa: CASSAASRTGGADTQYF
j_call: TRBJ2-3; clone_size: -; d_call: TRBD2; v_call: TRBV10-3; cdr3_nt: TGTGCCATCAGTACTAGCGGGGGGGAGACAGATACGCAGTATTTT; cdr3_aa: CAISTSGGETDTQYF
j_call: TRBJ2-1; clone_size: -; d_call: -; v_call: TRBV6-6; cdr3_nt: TGTGCCAGCAGCTCCGGGACTTCACAGTTCTTC; cdr3_aa: CASSSGTSQFF
j_call: TRBJ1-5; clone_size: -; d_call: TRBD1; v_call: TRBV30; cdr3_nt: TGTGCCTGGAGTGTACCCCCGGACAGGAGGAGTCAGCCCCAGCATTTT; cdr3_aa: CAWSVPPDRRSQPQHF
j_call: TRBJ1-5; clone_size: few; d_call: TRBD1; v_call: TRBV19; cdr3_nt: TGTGCCAGTAGTATGGGGACAGGGAGGAGCAATCAGCCCCAGCATTTT; cdr3_aa: CASSMGTGRSNQPQHF
j_call: TRBJ2-1; clone_size: -; d_call: TRBD2; v_call: TRBV15; cdr3_nt: TGTGCCACCAGCAGAAGCGGGGGGGCCTACAATGAGCAGTTCTTC; cdr3_aa: CATSRSGGAYNEQFF
j_call: TRBJ2-2; clone_size: few; d_call: TRBD2; v_call: TRBV12-5; cdr3_nt: TGTGCTAGTGGTTCCATCCTAGCGGGGGGCTCCGGGGAGCTGTTTTTT; cdr3_aa: CASGSILAGGSGELFF
j_call: TRBJ2-1; clone_size: few; d_call: TRBD2; v_call: TRBV7-9; cdr3_nt: TGTGCCAGCAGCTTCCTAGCGGTCACCGTAAATGAGCAGTTCTTC; cdr3_aa: CASSFLAVTVNEQFF
j_call: TRBJ2-3; clone_size: few; d_call: -; v_call: TRBV11-2; cdr3_nt: TGTGCCAGCACCTTAAGGCAAGACATGGATACGCAGTATTTT; cdr3_aa: CASTLRQDMDTQYF
j_call: TRBJ2-1; clone_size: few; d_call: TRBD2; v_call: TRBV4-3; cdr3_nt: TGCGCCAGCAGCCACCTAGCGGGGGGGCCATACAATGAGCAGTTCTTC; cdr3_aa: CASSHLAGGPYNEQFF
j_call: TRBJ2-7; clone_size: few; d_call: TRBD2; v_call: TRBV28; cdr3_nt: TGTGCCAGCAGTCCCGCTAGCGGTAATACCTACGAGCAGTACTTC; cdr3_aa: CASSPASGNTYEQYF
j_call: TRBJ1-1; clone_size: -; d_call: -; v_call: TRBV27; cdr3_nt: TGTGCCAGCTCCCCAATCGGCAGGGGTGGCACTGAAGCTTTCTTT; cdr3_aa: CASSPIGRGGTEAFF
j_call: TRBJ1-2; clone_size: few; d_call: TRBD1; v_call: TRBV2; cdr3_nt: TGTGCCAGCGACTACCACAGGGGCTATGGCTACACCTTC; cdr3_aa: CASDYHRGYGYTF
j_call: TRBJ2-2; clone_size: few; d_call: TRBD1; v_call: TRBV7-2; cdr3_nt: TGTGCCAGCAGCCTGACAGGGATCGGCACCGGGGAGCTGTTTTTT; cdr3_aa: CASSLTGIGTGELFF
j_call: TRBJ2-1; clone_size: many; d_call: TRBD2; v_call: TRBV14; cdr3_nt: TGTGCCAGCAGCCAGCTCTTTGTAGCGGGAGGTCGGAATGAGCAGTTCTTC; cdr3_aa: CASSQLFVAGGRNEQFF
j_call: TRBJ2-5; clone_size: few; d_call: TRBD2; v_call: TRBV5-1; cdr3_nt: TGCGCCAGCAACCCACTCGGCGGGAGCGGAGAGACCCAGTACTTC; cdr3_aa: CASNPLGGSGETQYF
j_call: TRBJ2-3; clone_size: -; d_call: -; v_call: TRBV27; cdr3_nt: TGTGCCAGCAGTTTGACACCTAGCACAGATACGCAGTATTTT; cdr3_aa: CASSLTPSTDTQYF
j_call: TRBJ2-7; clone_size: -; d_call: -; v_call: TRBV6-5; cdr3_nt: TGTGCCAGCTCTAGCCCTACCTACGAGCAGTACTTC; cdr3_aa: CASSSPTYEQYF
j_call: TRBJ2-5; clone_size: few; d_call: -; v_call: TRBV4-1; cdr3_nt: TGCGCCAGCAGCCAACCTCCCGAGACCCAGTACTTC; cdr3_aa: CASSQPPETQYF
j_call: TRBJ2-3; clone_size: -; d_call: -; v_call: TRBV9; cdr3_nt: TGTGCCAGCAGCGTGAGTTGGGGGCCCCTTAGCACAGATACGCAGTATTTT; cdr3_aa: CASSVSWGPLSTDTQYF
j_call: TRBJ2-7; clone_size: -; d_call: -; v_call: TRBV7-2; cdr3_nt: TGTGCCAGCAGCTCCCCAGGCCGTATCTACGAGCAGTACTTC; cdr3_aa: CASSSPGRIYEQYF
j_call: TRBJ2-7; clone_size: -; d_call: -; v_call: TRBV7-2; cdr3_nt: TGTGCCAGCAGCCTAATGGGGAGTGGGTACGAGCAGTACTTC; cdr3_aa: CASSLMGSGYEQYF
j_call: TRBJ1-5; clone_size: -; d_call: -; v_call: TRBV5-1; cdr3_nt: TGCGCCAGCAGCTTGGGACATAGCAATCAGCCCCAGCATTTT; cdr3_aa: CASSLGHSNQPQHF
j_call: TRBJ2-3; clone_size: few; d_call: TRBD2; v_call: TRBV5-1; cdr3_nt: TGCGCCAGCAGCCCGGAAGGGACTAGCGGGATGGATACGCAGTATTTT; cdr3_aa: CASSPEGTSGMDTQYF
j_call: TRBJ1-6; clone_size: -; d_call: -; v_call: TRBV30; cdr3_nt: TGTGCCCGGCAGGAGGCAGTAAATTCACCCCTCCACTTT; cdr3_aa: CARQEAVNSPLHF
j_call: TRBJ2-7; clone_size: few; d_call: TRBD1; v_call: TRBV28; cdr3_nt: TGTGCCAGCAGTTACAGACAGGGGCGGGACGAGCAGTACTTC; cdr3_aa: CASSYRQGRDEQYF
j_call: TRBJ2-3; clone_size: -; d_call: TRBD2; v_call: TRBV5-1; cdr3_nt: TGCGCCAGCAGCTTGGGGACTAGCGGGGAAGGCACAGATACGCAGTATTTT; cdr3_aa: CASSLGTSGEGTDTQYF
j_call: TRBJ2-1; clone_size: few; d_call: -; v_call: TRBV30; cdr3_nt: TGTGCCTGGACCCTAGGAGGACTTTCCCTCTCCTACAATGAGCAGTTCTTC; cdr3_aa: CAWTLGGLSLSYNEQFF
j_call: TRBJ2-2; clone_size: -; d_call: -; v_call: TRBV30; cdr3_nt: TGTGCCTGGAGTTTAGGGCCCATTGTGGGGCTCGCCGGGGAGCTGTTTTTT; cdr3_aa: CAWSLGPIVGLAGELFF
j_call: TRBJ2-5; clone_size: few; d_call: TRBD1; v_call: TRBV30; cdr3_nt: TGTGCCTGGACCCTTTGGGACAGGGGTTTGAAGACCCAGTACTTC; cdr3_aa: CAWTLWDRGLKTQYF
j_call: TRBJ2-2; clone_size: few; d_call: -; v_call: TRBV30; cdr3_nt: TGTGCCTGGAGTCGGTCGAACACCGGGGAGCTGTTTTTT; cdr3_aa: CAWSRSNTGELFF
j_call: TRBJ2-5; clone_size: -; d_call: TRBD1; v_call: TRBV7-9; cdr3_nt: TGTGCCAGCAGCGGACCGGGACAGGGAGAGACCCAGTACTTC; cdr3_aa: CASSGPGQGETQYF
j_call: TRBJ1-1; clone_size: -; d_call: TRBD1; v_call: TRBV30; cdr3_nt: TGTGCCTGTGCCGGGACAGGGGAAGCTTTCTTT; cdr3_aa: CACAGTGEAFF
j_call: TRBJ2-3; clone_size: few; d_call: TRBD1; v_call: TRBV4-3; cdr3_nt: TGCGCCAGCAGCCAAGTGGGACAGGGGACAGATACGCAGTATTTT; cdr3_aa: CASSQVGQGTDTQYF
j_call: TRBJ2-7; clone_size: few; d_call: TRBD1; v_call: TRBV2; cdr3_nt: TGTGCCAGCAGTTACCGGGACAGGGGCTGGGAGCAGTACTTC; cdr3_aa: CASSYRDRGWEQYF
j_call: TRBJ1-2; clone_size: -; d_call: -; v_call: TRBV7-9; cdr3_nt: TGTGCCAGCAGCTTGAAGGGGCGCCGACGCCTCAGTGACTACACCTTC; cdr3_aa: CASSLKGRRRLSDYTF
j_call: TRBJ2-5; clone_size: -; d_call: TRBD1; v_call: TRBV2; cdr3_nt: TGTGCCAGCAGGGTGGGACAGGCGCAAGAGACCCAGTACTTC; cdr3_aa: CASRVGQAQETQYF